This T cell receptor (beta chain) was recorded in a study of T cells in women clearing cervical HPV infection. Study details: Controls gave blood once infection was undetectable; cases at lesion identification. HLA type could not be excluded as a confounder.

Germline CDR1 is LGHNA and CDR2 is YNFKEQ. The length of the CDR3 is 15 residues. Dot-blot hybridization genotyped cervical HPV amplified with MY09/MY11 PCR. Average input was around 1,300 ng genomic DNA for immunoSEQ TCR beta CDR3 amplification. The data were produced by immunoSEQ multiplex PCR, yet TCRdb's version contains in-frame clones alone and is incomplete. This sample's table has 30,000 to 35,000 clones. As concerns this clone: Read sequence stops 3 residues before the CDR3 end, and the germline J gene provides the missing end.

The sequenced sample was blood buffy coat. The clonotype originates from a woman aged 18 to 75 with a cervical HPV16 infection that either progressed to CIN3+ or cleared (not recorded which). The J gene is TRBJ1-2, the V gene TRBV4-2; TRBD1 matches 7 bases. This CDR3 is CASSQDEAGGRGYTF. The CDR3 DNA, read in part, is TGTGCCAGCAGCCAAGATGAGGCAGGGGGTCGGGGC.